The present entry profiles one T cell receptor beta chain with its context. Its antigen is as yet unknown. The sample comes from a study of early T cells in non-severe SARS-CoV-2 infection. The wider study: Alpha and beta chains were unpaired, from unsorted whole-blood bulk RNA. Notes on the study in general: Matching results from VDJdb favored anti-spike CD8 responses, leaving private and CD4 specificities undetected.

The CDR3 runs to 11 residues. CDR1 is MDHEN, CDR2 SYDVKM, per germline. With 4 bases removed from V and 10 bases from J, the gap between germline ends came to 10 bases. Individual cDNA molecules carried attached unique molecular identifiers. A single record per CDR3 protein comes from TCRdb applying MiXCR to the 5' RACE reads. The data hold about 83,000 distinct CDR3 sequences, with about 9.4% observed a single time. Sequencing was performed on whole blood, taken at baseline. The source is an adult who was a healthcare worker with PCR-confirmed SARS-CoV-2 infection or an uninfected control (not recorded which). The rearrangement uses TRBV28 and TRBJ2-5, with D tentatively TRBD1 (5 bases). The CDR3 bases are TGTGCCAGCAGTTGGCCAGGGCACCAGTACTTC. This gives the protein CASSWPGHQYF.